This T cell receptor beta chain is from a study of beta chain features in type 1 diabetes. Whole-study findings and limits: For Type 1 diabetes patients, all four CD4+ subsets carried TCRB CDR3s that were moderately but significantly shorter.

This clone has more than one count but fewer than ten. Its antigen is unknown. The germline CDR1 and CDR2 sequences are SQVTM and ANQGSEA. This CDR3 region has 12 residues. CD4+ naive, central memory, regulatory and stem cell-like memory subsets were isolated by sorting on CD45RO/CCR7/CD25/CD127/CD95/CD27. Reverse transcribing all isolated RNA meant expressed TCRB transcripts were sequenced. Some clones are missing from TCRdb's copy, which holds only in-frame ones; the method was immunoSEQ multiplex PCR. This table holds around 70,000 clones, about 50% found once. The receptor was isolated from a man aged 25 to 40 with type 1 diabetes. Sequenced material: central memory CD4+ T cells from blood. J is TRBJ2-5 and V is TRBV29-1; the match to TRBD2 covers 8 bases. The J call may be wrong; the DNA end is better matched by TRBJ2-7. Here the CDR3 reads CSVKRETDEQYF. For the CDR3, the DNA is TGCAGCGTTAAGCGGGAGACCGACGAGCAGTACTTC.